These T cell receptor beta chains were read from a single sample in a study of blood T cells in healthy people across ages. In TCRdb, the 5' RACE reads were re-called with MiXCR into one record per CDR3 protein. The sample yields roughly 1.6 million distinct CDR3 sequences, almost 35% seen once. Sequencing was done on a sample of blood. The origin of the receptors is a woman aged 25 to 39 in good health. Both conserved end residues are part of each CDR3. The order of the fields is clone size, V gene, D gene, J gene, CDR3 protein, CDR3 DNA. A D gene is named only where the DNA matches it firmly. Size is omitted from some rows. Given values are once, few, many or a class for expanded clones.

few	TRBV3-1	.	TRBJ2-5	CASSQDPGSQETQYF	TGTGCCAGCAGCCAAGATCCAGGGAGCCAAGAGACCCAGTACTTC
.	TRBV24-1	.	TRBJ1-4	CATSDATGSTNEKLFF	TGTGCCACCAGTGACGCTACAGGCTCAACTAATGAAAAACTGTTTTTT
many	TRBV12-3/TRBV12-4	TRBD1	TRBJ1-2	CASSGTGYGYTF	TGTGCCAGCAGTGGGACAGGGTATGGCTACACCTTC
few	TRBV20-1	.	TRBJ1-1	CSARRGGQTEAFF	TGCAGTGCTCGCCGTGGAGGGCAGACTGAAGCTTTCTTT
.	TRBV9	TRBD1	TRBJ2-2	CASSIHRDRGRTNTGELFF	TGTGCCAGCAGCATACACCGGGACAGGGGACGTACCAACACCGGGGAGCTGTTTTTT
.	TRBV9	.	TRBJ2-1	CASSVVDIPYNEQFF	TGTGCCAGCAGCGTAGTTGACATCCCCTACAATGAGCAGTTCTTC
.	TRBV9	TRBD1	TRBJ1-2	CASSGTGAGYTF	TGTGCCAGCAGTGGTACAGGGGCTGGCTACACCTTC
many	TRBV6-1	TRBD1	TRBJ1-5	CASSADRGNQPQHF	TGTGCCAGCAGTGCCGACAGGGGAAATCAGCCCCAGCATTTT
.	TRBV5-1	TRBD2	TRBJ2-5	CASSLASGGPQETQYF	TGCGCCAGCAGCTTGGCTAGCGGGGGGCCCCAAGAGACCCAGTACTTC
.	TRBV7-9	.	TRBJ2-1	CASRGGLNEQFF	TGTGCCAGCAGGGGGGGTCTGAATGAGCAGTTCTTC
.	TRBV7-2	.	TRBJ2-4	CASSLASGGQNIQYF	TGTGCCAGCAGCTTAGCATCGGGGGGCCAAAACATTCAGTACTTC
.	TRBV15	.	TRBJ2-1	CATSREGGSVHNEQFF	TGTGCCACCAGCAGAGAAGGTGGGAGCGTACACAATGAGCAGTTCTTC
few	TRBV7-9	.	TRBJ2-7	CASTRNPYEQYF	TGTGCCAGCACGCGAAACCCCTACGAGCAGTACTTC
few	TRBV10-3	.	TRBJ1-5	CAISDPTLPNQPQHF	TGTGCCATCAGTGATCCTACACTTCCCAATCAGCCCCAGCATTTT
.	TRBV20-1	.	TRBJ1-4	CSATLLGRGEKLFF	TGCAGTGCTACCTTATTGGGGAGGGGTGAAAAACTGTTTTTT
many	TRBV7-3	.	TRBJ2-3	CASSLTRVDTQYF	TGTGCCAGCAGCTTAACGAGGGTAGATACGCAGTATTTT
.	TRBV18	.	TRBJ2-3	CASSPSQGMEDTQYF	TGTGCCAGCTCACCTTCACAAGGGATGGAAGATACGCAGTATTTT
.	TRBV20-1	.	TRBJ2-3	CSARGGVRPQDTQYF	TGCAGTGCTAGAGGCGGGGTAAGGCCACAGGATACGCAGTATTTT
few	TRBV3-1	.	TRBJ1-1	CASSQGQDRNTEAFF	TGTGCCAGCAGCCAAGGCCAAGACCGGAACACTGAAGCTTTCTTT
few	TRBV3-1	TRBD1	TRBJ1-1	CASSHGGQEAFF	TGTGCCAGCAGCCATGGGGGACAGGAAGCTTTCTTT
.	TRBV5-1	.	TRBJ2-3	CASSAVDGRTDTQYF	TGCGCCAGCAGCGCAGTAGACGGCCGCACAGATACGCAGTATTTT
.	TRBV10-3	.	TRBJ1-2	CAVSESGDGYGYTF	TGTGCCGTCAGTGAGTCAGGGGACGGCTATGGCTACACCTTC
.	TRBV7-2	.	TRBJ2-7	CASSSNGAPYEQYF	TGTGCCAGCAGCTCAAATGGGGCCCCCTACGAGCAGTACTTC
.	TRBV29-1	.	TRBJ2-5	CSVEGVHEGGETQYF	TGCAGCGTTGAAGGTGTGCACGAAGGAGGAGAGACCCAGTACTTC
few	TRBV20-1	.	TRBJ1-5	CSASLPGRGYSNQPQHF	TGCAGTGCTAGTCTACCAGGGAGAGGGTATAGCAATCAGCCCCAGCATTTT
.	TRBV6-1	.	TRBJ2-1	CASSENRAIGYNEQFF	TGTGCCAGCAGTGAAAACCGCGCGATTGGGTACAATGAGCAGTTCTTC
.	TRBV7-3	.	TRBJ2-1	CASSQGSRGLIYNEQFF	TGTGCCAGCAGCCAAGGGTCCCGGGGCCTAATCTACAATGAGCAGTTCTTC
.	TRBV9	.	TRBJ2-2	CASNRGTRTGELFF	TGTGCCAGCAACCGTGGCACAAGGACCGGGGAGCTGTTTTTT
.	TRBV6-1	TRBD2	TRBJ2-3	CASSARTSGGKDTQYF	TGTGCCAGCAGTGCTAGGACTAGCGGGGGGAAAGATACGCAGTATTTT
few	TRBV5-1	.	TRBJ1-1	CASSLGRGSSNTEAFF	TGCGCCAGCAGCTTGGGGCGGGGGTCTTCGAACACTGAAGCTTTCTTT
.	TRBV9	TRBD1	TRBJ2-5	CASSGRWTGQMIETQYF	TGTGCCAGCAGCGGCCGTTGGACAGGGCAGATGATAGAGACCCAGTACTTC
.	TRBV2	.	TRBJ1-5	CASSDVGTTSQPQHF	TGTGCCAGCAGTGACGTCGGTACAACTTCCCAACCCCAGCATTTT
.	TRBV20-1	TRBD2	TRBJ2-5	CSARDWLAGGAGETQYF	TGCAGTGCTAGAGATTGGCTAGCGGGGGGGGCGGGAGAGACCCAGTACTTC
many	TRBV20-1	TRBD2	TRBJ2-3	CSANPGISGGEEDTQYF	TGCAGTGCAAACCCGGGGATTAGCGGGGGGGAGGAAGATACGCAGTATTTT
many	TRBV4-1	.	TRBJ2-7	CASSPTPGAIHEQYF	TGCGCCAGCAGCCCAACTCCGGGAGCCATCCACGAGCAGTACTTC
.	TRBV21-1	.	TRBJ2-3	CASKGLAGRWTDTQYF	TGTGCCAGCAAAGGACTAGCGGGGAGGTGGACAGATACGCAGTATTTT
.	TRBV12-3/TRBV12-4	TRBD2	TRBJ2-5	CASRAGTSGSETQYF	TGTGCCAGCAGAGCCGGGACTAGCGGTTCGGAGACCCAGTACTTC
many	TRBV29-1	TRBD1	TRBJ2-7	CSPETGGRYDEQYF	TGCAGCCCAGAGACAGGGGGTCGGTATGACGAGCAGTACTTC
few	TRBV6-5	TRBD2	TRBJ2-4	CASSLGGRPKNIQYF	TGTGCCAGCAGTTTGGGAGGGAGGCCCAAAAACATTCAGTACTTC
many	TRBV6-4	.	TRBJ2-1	CASSVSLENEQFF	TGTGCCAGCAGTGTCTCCCTAGAGAATGAGCAGTTCTTC
.	TRBV29-1	.	TRBJ1-2	CSVMLAVRGYTF	TGCAGCGTTATGCTTGCTGTGAGGGGCTACACCTTC
.	TRBV4-2	.	TRBJ1-1	CASRYSANTEAFF	TGTGCCAGCAGATACAGCGCGAACACTGAAGCTTTCTTT
few	TRBV20-1	.	TRBJ1-1	CSANPRAADTEAFF	TGCAGTGCAAACCCGCGTGCGGCGGACACTGAAGCTTTCTTT
.	TRBV7-9	TRBD1	TRBJ1-1	CASSILPDRKNTEAFF	TGTGCCAGCAGCATATTACCGGACAGGAAAAACACTGAAGCTTTCTTT
.	TRBV6-6	.	TRBJ1-6	CASGYSVGNSPLHF	TGTGCCAGCGGTTATTCAGTAGGGAATTCACCCCTCCACTTT
.	TRBV7-7	TRBD1	TRBJ2-1	CASSSALGTAPYNEQFF	TGTGCCAGCAGCTCCGCCCTCGGGACAGCCCCATACAATGAGCAGTTCTTC
many	TRBV12-3/TRBV12-4	.	TRBJ1-2	CASSLGWGYTF	TGTGCCAGCAGTTTAGGGTGGGGCTACACCTTC
many	TRBV9	.	TRBJ2-7	CASSVDGWGYEQYF	TGTGCCAGCAGCGTAGATGGGTGGGGGTACGAGCAGTACTTC
few	TRBV28	TRBD1	TRBJ2-5	CASSSNDVGTVIRETQYF	TGTGCCAGCAGTTCCAACGACGTGGGGACAGTGATCCGAGAGACCCAGTACTTC
few	TRBV5-1	TRBD2	TRBJ2-7	CASSLSGGVPYEQYF	TGCGCCAGCAGCTTGAGCGGGGGGGTCCCCTACGAGCAGTACTTC
.	TRBV20-1	.	TRBJ2-5	CSASVTRKETQYF	TGCAGTGCTAGCGTAACCCGAAAAGAGACCCAGTACTTC
.	TRBV14	.	TRBJ2-1	CASSSRAGSSSEQFF	TGTGCCAGCAGCTCTCGAGCCGGGAGCTCCAGTGAGCAGTTCTTC
few	TRBV12-3/TRBV12-4	.	TRBJ2-7	CASTPGRQELSYEQYF	TGTGCCAGCACCCCCGGCCGACAGGAACTCTCCTACGAGCAGTACTTC
.	TRBV4-1	TRBD1	TRBJ2-7	CASRSEQGAYEQYF	TGCGCCAGCAGGAGTGAACAGGGGGCCTACGAGCAGTACTTC
many	TRBV3-1	TRBD2	TRBJ2-5	CASSQGTSGGTKQETQYF	TGTGCCAGCAGCCAGGGGACTAGCGGGGGCACAAAACAAGAGACCCAGTACTTC
many	TRBV4-1	TRBD2	TRBJ2-1	CASSQEGGVFYNEQFF	TGCGCCAGCAGCCAAGAGGGGGGGGTTTTCTACAATGAGCAGTTCTTC
once	TRBV3-1	TRBD1	TRBJ1-2	CASSPMKGAGGYTF	TGTGCCAGCAGCCCCATGAAGGGGGCGGGGGGCTACACCTTC